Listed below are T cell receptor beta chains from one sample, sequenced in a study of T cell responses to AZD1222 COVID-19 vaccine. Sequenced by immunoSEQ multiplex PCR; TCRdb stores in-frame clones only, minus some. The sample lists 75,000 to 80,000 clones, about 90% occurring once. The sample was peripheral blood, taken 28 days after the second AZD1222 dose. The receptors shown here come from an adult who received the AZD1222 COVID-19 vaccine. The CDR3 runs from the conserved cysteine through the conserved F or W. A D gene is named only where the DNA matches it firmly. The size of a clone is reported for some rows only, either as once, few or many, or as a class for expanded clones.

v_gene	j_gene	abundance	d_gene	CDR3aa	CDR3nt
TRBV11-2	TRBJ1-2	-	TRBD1	CASSLVRTGSNYGYTF	TGTGCCAGCAGCTTAGTTAGGACAGGAAGTAACTATGGCTACACCTTC
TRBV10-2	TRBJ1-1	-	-	CASSARVSNTEAFF	TGCGCCAGCAGTGCGAGGGTCTCGAACACTGAAGCTTTCTTT
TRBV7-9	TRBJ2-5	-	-	CASSSNQETQYF	TGTGCCAGCAGCTCGAACCAAGAGACCCAGTACTTC
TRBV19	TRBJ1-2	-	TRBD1	CASSPGGGAGYTF	TGTGCCAGTAGTCCAGGAGGGGGCGCGGGCTACACCTTC
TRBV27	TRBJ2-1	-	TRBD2	CASSPTASGGHNEQFF	TGTGCCAGCAGTCCAACGGCCAGCGGGGGCCACAATGAGCAGTTCTTC
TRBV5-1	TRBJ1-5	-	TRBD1	CASSLEGAREQPQHF	TGCGCCAGCAGCTTGGAGGGGGCACGTGAGCAGCCCCAGCATTTT
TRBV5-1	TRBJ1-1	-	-	CASNLEGTEAFF	TGCGCCAGCAACTTAGAGGGCACTGAAGCTTTCTTT
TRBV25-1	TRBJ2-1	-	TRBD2	CASAGRGRTYNEQFF	TGTGCCAGCGCGGGGCGGGGGAGGACCTACAATGAGCAGTTCTTC
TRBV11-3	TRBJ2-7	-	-	CASREVRRSYEQYF	TGTGCCAGCAGGGAGGTCAGGCGGTCCTACGAGCAGTACTTC
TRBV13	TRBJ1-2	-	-	CASSRGTPIYYGYTF	TGTGCCAGCAGCCGCGGGACACCGATTTACTATGGCTACACCTTC
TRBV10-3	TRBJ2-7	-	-	CAISEFQRDNEQYF	TGTGCCATCAGTGAGTTCCAACGCGATAACGAGCAGTACTTC
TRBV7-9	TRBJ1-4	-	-	CASSSPGGEARKLFF	TGTGCCAGCAGCTCCCCCGGGGGGGAGGCGAGAAAACTGTTTTTT
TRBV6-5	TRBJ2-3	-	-	CASSSRYTQYF	TGTGCCAGCAGTTCGCGGTATACGCAGTATTTT
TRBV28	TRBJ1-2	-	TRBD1	CASRKDRTNYGYTF	TGTGCCAGCCGCAAGGACAGGACAAACTATGGCTACACCTTC
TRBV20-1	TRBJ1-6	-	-	CSASFPASYNSPLHF	TGCAGTGCTAGTTTCCCGGCCTCCTATAATTCACCCCTCCACTTT
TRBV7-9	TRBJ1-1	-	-	CASSEQDTMNTEAFF	TGTGCCAGCAGCGAACAGGACACCATGAACACTGAAGCTTTCTTT
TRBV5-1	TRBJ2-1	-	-	CASSFWSRTSDEQFF	TGCGCCAGCAGCTTTTGGTCCAGAACCTCTGATGAGCAGTTCTTC
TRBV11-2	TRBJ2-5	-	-	CASSPDPSKETQYF	TGTGCCAGCAGTCCCGACCCCAGTAAAGAGACCCAGTACTTC
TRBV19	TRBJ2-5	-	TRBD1	CASSRTGFQETQYF	TGTGCCAGTAGTAGGACAGGGTTCCAAGAGACCCAGTACTTC
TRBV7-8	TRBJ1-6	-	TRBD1	CASSRTGSSPLHF	TGTGCCAGCAGCCGGACAGGGAGCTCACCCCTCCACTTT
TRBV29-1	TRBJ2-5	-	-	CSVRGRHQETQYF	TGCAGCGTCAGGGGACGCCACCAAGAGACCCAGTACTTC
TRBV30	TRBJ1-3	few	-	CACGDGRSSGNTIYF	TGTGCCTGTGGGGATGGCCGCAGCTCTGGAAACACCATATATTTT
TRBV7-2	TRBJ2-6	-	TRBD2	CASTPSAGAGANVLTF	TGTGCCAGCACCCCGTCCGCGGGAGCTGGGGCCAACGTCCTGACTTTC
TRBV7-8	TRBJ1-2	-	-	CASSLTRSSGGYTF	TGTGCCAGCAGCCTCACGAGGAGTTCCGGTGGCTACACCTTC
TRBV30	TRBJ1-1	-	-	CAWKGGWGRMNTEAFF	TGTGCCTGGAAGGGGGGTTGGGGGAGGATGAACACTGAAGCTTTCTTT
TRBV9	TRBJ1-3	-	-	CASSAGGRYTVSGNTIYF	TGTGCCAGCAGCGCTGGGGGCCGATATACCGTCTCTGGAAACACCATATATTTT
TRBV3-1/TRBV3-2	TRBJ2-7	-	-	CASSQAGPTLHEQYF	TGTGCCAGCAGCCAAGCCGGCCCGACCCTCCACGAGCAGTACTTC
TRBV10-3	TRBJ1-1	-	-	CATEGRRTDEPMNTEAFF	TGTGCCACCGAGGGACGACGGACAGACGAACCCATGAACACTGAAGCTTTCTTT
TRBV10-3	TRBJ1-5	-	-	CAISESSGGLNQPQHF	TGTGCCATCAGTGAGTCATCGGGGGGCCTTAATCAGCCCCAGCATTTT
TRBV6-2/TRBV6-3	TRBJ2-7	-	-	CASSWGSGEQYF	TGTGCCAGCAGTTGGGGGAGTGGCGAGCAGTACTTC
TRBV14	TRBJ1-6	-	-	CASKGGGRNSPLHF	TGTGCCAGCAAGGGGGGGGGAAGAAATTCACCCCTCCACTTT
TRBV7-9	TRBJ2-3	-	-	CASRRLDPRSTDTQYF	TGTGCCAGCAGAAGACTCGACCCTCGGAGCACAGATACGCAGTATTTT
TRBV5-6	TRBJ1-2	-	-	CASSLYNNGYTF	TGTGCCAGCAGCTTGTACAACAATGGCTACACCTTC
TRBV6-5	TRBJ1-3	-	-	CASSTVASGNTIYF	TGTGCCAGCAGCACAGTGGCCTCTGGAAACACCATATATTTT
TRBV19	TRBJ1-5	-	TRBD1	CASSGTALGRPQHF	TGTGCCAGCTCTGGGACAGCGCTTGGCCGGCCCCAGCATTTT
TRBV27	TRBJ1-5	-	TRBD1	CASRGQNNQPQHF	TGTGCCAGCAGGGGACAGAATAATCAGCCCCAGCATTTT
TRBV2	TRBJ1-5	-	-	CASSVGSNQPQHF	TGTGCCAGCAGTGTCGGAAGCAATCAGCCCCAGCATTTT
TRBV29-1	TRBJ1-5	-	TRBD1	CSAGQGATQPQHF	TGCAGCGCCGGACAGGGGGCAACTCAGCCCCAGCATTTT
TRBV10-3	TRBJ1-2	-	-	CAISESGYGYTF	TGTGCCATCAGTGAGTCGGGCTATGGCTACACCTTC
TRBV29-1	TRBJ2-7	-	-	CSVCRDSCYEQYF	TGCAGCGTTTGTAGGGACTCCTGCTACGAGCAGTACTTC
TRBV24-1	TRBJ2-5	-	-	CATSGTRGLETQYF	TGTGCCACCAGTGGGACCAGGGGATTGGAGACCCAGTACTTC
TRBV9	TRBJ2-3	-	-	CASSGPLSSTDTQYF	TGTGCCAGCAGCGGCCCCCTTTCTAGCACAGATACGCAGTATTTT
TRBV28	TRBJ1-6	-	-	CASRSLENSPLHF	TGTGCCAGCAGGAGTTTGGAAAATTCACCCCTCCACTTT
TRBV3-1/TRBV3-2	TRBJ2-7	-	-	CASSPRRVAYEQYF	TGTGCCAGCAGCCCACGACGGGTCGCCTACGAGCAGTACTTC
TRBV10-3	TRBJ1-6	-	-	CAIGPQSNSPLHF	TGTGCCATCGGGCCACAATCTAATTCACCCCTCCACTTT
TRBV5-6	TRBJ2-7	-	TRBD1	CASSSGTGGYEQYF	TGTGCCAGCAGCTCCGGGACAGGGGGCTACGAGCAGTACTTC
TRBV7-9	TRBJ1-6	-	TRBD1	CASSSLTGLNSPLHF	TGTGCCAGCAGCTCCTTGACAGGGCTGAATTCACCCCTCCACTTT
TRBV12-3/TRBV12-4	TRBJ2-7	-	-	CASREGPSEQYF	TGTGCCAGCAGGGAAGGGCCCAGCGAGCAGTACTTC
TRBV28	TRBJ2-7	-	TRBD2	CASSLALWSGGEYEQYF	TGTGCCAGCAGTTTAGCTCTCTGGAGCGGGGGGGAGTACGAGCAGTACTTC
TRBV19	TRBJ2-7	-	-	CASRTGGDPYEQYF	TGTGCCAGTAGGACCGGGGGTGACCCTTATGAGCAGTACTTC
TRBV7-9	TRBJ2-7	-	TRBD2	CASSLGASGGYEQYF	TGTGCCAGCAGCTTAGGGGCTAGCGGGGGCTACGAGCAGTACTTC
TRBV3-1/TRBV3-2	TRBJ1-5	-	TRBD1	CASSQGTGRGQPQHF	TGTGCCAGCAGCCAAGGGACAGGGCGAGGTCAGCCCCAGCATTTT
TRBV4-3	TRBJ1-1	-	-	CASSHLGQEAFF	TGCGCCAGCAGCCACCTCGGACAGGAAGCTTTCTTT
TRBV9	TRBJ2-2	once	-	CASSVQGTTGTGELFF	TGTGCCAGCAGCGTTCAAGGTACAACGGGCACCGGGGAGCTGTTTTTT
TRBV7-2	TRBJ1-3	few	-	CASSLVGGGGNTIYF	TGTGCCAGCAGCTTAGTCGGGGGCGGTGGAAACACCATATATTTT
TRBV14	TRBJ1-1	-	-	CASTPFLLIQGAAEAFF	TGTGCCAGCACCCCGTTCCTATTGATACAGGGAGCGGCTGAAGCTTTCTTT
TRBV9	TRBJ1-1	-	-	CASSVAEMNTEAFF	TGTGCCAGCAGCGTAGCCGAGATGAACACTGAAGCTTTCTTT
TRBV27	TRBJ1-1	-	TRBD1	CASSFVWGQGSEAFF	TGTGCCAGCAGTTTCGTGTGGGGACAGGGGTCTGAAGCTTTCTTT
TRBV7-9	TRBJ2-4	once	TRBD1	CASSSGQGLAKNIQYF	TGTGCCAGCAGCTCCGGACAGGGCCTAGCCAAAAACATTCAGTACTTC